The next 17 T cell receptor beta chains were all read from a single sample in a study of cytomegalovirus exposure and HLA in healthy donors. Sequenced by immunoSEQ multiplex PCR; TCRdb stores in-frame clones only, minus some. Here the sample spans under 50,000 clones, over 85% being singletons. Sequencing input: PBMCs. The receptors originated from a young woman in good health and CMV-seropositive.

The genes are TRBV5-1 and TRBJ2-2; 14 nucleotides align to TRBD2. After removal of 2 bases from V and 8 bases from J, the junction contained 8 bases not matched to a gene. The CDR3 is 17 residues long. Germline V gene data show CDR1 as SGHRS and CDR2 as YFSETQ. This chain's CDR3 is CASSFRLAGGPLGELFF. CDR3 sequence (DNA): TGCGCCAGCAGCTTCAGACTAGCGGGAGGGCCATTAGGGGAGCTGTTTTTT. The complete variable domain, with remaining parts taken from reference TRBV5-1 and TRBJ2-2, reads KAGVTQTPRYLIKTRGQQVTLSCSPISGHRSVSWYQQTPGQGLQFLFEYFSETQRNKGNFPGRFSGRQFSNSRSEMNVSTLELGDSALYLCASSFRLAGGPLGELFFGEGSRLTVL.

The chain employs TRBV27 and TRBJ2-7; 7 positions agree with TRBD2. The CDR3 has 15 amino acids. Looked up from germline, CDR1 is MNHEY and CDR2 is SMNVEV (reference sequence). J lost 2 bases, V lost 3 bases, and 7 bases had no gene match. CDR3 protein: CASSFEAGAPYEQYF. CDR3 nucleotides: TGTGCCAGCAGTTTTGAGGCGGGAGCCCCCTACGAGCAGTACTTC.

This chain's CDR3 is CASSLTGLMNTEAFF. CDR3 sequence (DNA): TGCGCCAGCAGCCTCACGGGACTGATGAACACTGAAGCTTTCTTT. The rearrangement links TRBV5-1 to TRBJ1-1, with a weak D call TRBD1 (5 bases). V shed 4 bases and J shed 0 bases, with 13 bases lying between them. This CDR3 has 15 residues. Germline CDR1 reads SGHRS; CDR2 reads YFSETQ.

The chain links TRBV11-3 to TRBJ2-3, with D possibly being TRBD2 (6 bases). From germline, CDR1 is SGHNT and CDR2 YENEEA. V lost 3 bases and J lost 10, with 20 bases in between. The CDR3 length is 15 residues. Here the CDR3 DNA reads TGTGCCAGCAGCTTCGCGGGGCCGGATCGATCAGCGCAGTATTTT. Encoded protein: CASSFAGPDRSAQYF.

V is TRBV7-3 and J is TRBJ2-1; D might be TRBD2 (6 bases). This CDR3 spans 13 amino acids. Trimming removed 2 bases at V and 9 bases at J, with 11 bases between. In germline, CDR1 is SGHTA, CDR2 FQGTGA. CDR3 DNA: TGTGCCAGCAGCTTAGGGGTTAGCGGTGAGCAGTTCTTC. As protein: CASSLGVSGEQFF.

This clone was detected only once. The chain links TRBV6-1 to TRBJ2-1; 10 positions match TRBD2. The junction had 3 bases not matched to a gene; V was cut back by 4 bases and J by 3 bases. In germline, CDR1 is MNHNS, CDR2 SASEGT. The CDR3 runs to 15 residues. The CDR3, as DNA: TGTGCCAGCAGTGGAGGACTAGCGGACTACAATGAGCAGTTCTTC. It yields the protein CASSGGLADYNEQFF.

V gene TRBV2 combines with J gene TRBJ1-2; TRBD1 matches 7 bases. V lost 10 bases, J lost 2 bases, and 4 bases stayed unmatched. Germline V gives CDR1 SNHLY, CDR2 FYNNEI. This CDR3 comprises 12 residues. The CDR3 DNA is TGTGCCACCGGGACAGAGAACTATGGCTACACCTTC. Translated, it gives CATGTENYGYTF.

CDR3 residues: CASSRTVGDGNPYEQYF. The CDR3 region has the DNA TGTGCCAGCAGCCGGACAGTTGGGGACGGGAACCCCTACGAGCAGTACTTC. The genes are TRBV2 and TRBJ2-7, with D possibly being TRBD1 (6 bases). From germline, CDR1 is SNHLY and CDR2 FYNNEI. The CDR3 covers 17 residues. The V and J ends lost 6 bases and 2 bases respectively, with 23 bases between them.

The rearrangement joins TRBV4-1 to TRBJ1-2, with unresolved D. Trimming pared 0 bases from V and 3 bases from J, leaving 11 bases between. Per germline, CDR1 MGHRA and CDR2 YSYEKL. This CDR3 is built from 15 residues. In nucleotides, the CDR3 is TGCGCCAGCAGCCAAGATGCCTCGCCAGACTATGGCTACACCTTC. Translation gives CASSQDASPDYGYTF.

The rearrangement joins TRBV5-1 to TRBJ1-6; D is ambiguous. The germline V gene encodes CDR1 SGHRS and CDR2 YFSETQ. V was cut by 0 bases and J by 2 bases, with 6 bases left in between. The CDR3 runs to 15 residues. In DNA, the CDR3 is TGCGCCAGCAGCTTGGGTGCGGCCTATAATTCACCCCTCCACTTT. This translates into CASSLGAAYNSPLHF.

This chain uses TRBV27 with TRBJ2-1; 8 bases are shared with TRBD2. J lost 15 bases, V lost 1 base, and 14 bases had no gene match. Germline loops: CDR1 MNHEY, CDR2 SMNVEV (reference sequence). The CDR3 runs 15 residues. In DNA, the CDR3 is TGTGCCAGCAGTTTATTGGCTAGCGGGTCTTTTGAGTGGTTCTTC. It translates to CASSLLASGSFEWFF.

The genes are TRBV6-1 and TRBJ2-7; D unclear. Per germline, CDR1 MNHNS and CDR2 SASEGT. V was clipped by 6 bases and J by 6 bases, with 15 bases between them. This CDR3 contains 13 residues. The CDR3 DNA reads TGTGCCAGCAGCCGGCAGGAAGCCGGCGAGCAGTACTTC. As protein: CASSRQEAGEQYF.

J is TRBJ2-7 and V is TRBV5-1, with 10 bases aligning to TRBD1. The germline V gene has CDR1 SGHRS and CDR2 YFSETQ. This CDR3 is built from 15 residues. V trimming: 3 bases; J trimming: 4 bases; junction bases outside the gene matches: 7. The CDR3 nucleotides read TGCGCCAGCAGCTCGTCGACAGGGGGCGTTTACGAGCAGTACTTC. This encodes CASSSSTGGVYEQYF. The whole variable domain, filled in from reference TRBV5-1 and TRBJ2-7, reads KAGVTQTPRYLIKTRGQQVTLSCSPISGHRSVSWYQQTPGQGLQFLFEYFSETQRNKGNFPGRFSGRQFSNSRSEMNVSTLELGDSALYLCASSSSTGGVYEQYFGPGTRLTVT.

This rearrangement joins TRBV21-1 to TRBJ2-5; the table's D call, TRBD2, was not checked against the DNA. TRBV21-1 is noted as a pseudogene. The CDR3 is made up of 15 amino acids. The CDR3 DNA sequence: TGTGCCAGCAGCAAAGCCCAGCGGGACTCCCCATTAGAGTACTTC. Translating it yields CASSKAQRDSPLEYF.

The chain has TRBV27 and TRBJ2-3; D is possibly TRBD2 (6 bases). V lost 6 bases and J 1 base, leaving 17 bases between the germline ends. The CDR3 has 16 amino acids. CDR1 MNHEY and CDR2 SMNVEV come from the germline V gene (reference sequence). CDR3 in amino acids: CASRASGGTGTDTQYF. The CDR3 DNA reads TGTGCCAGCAGGGCCAGCGGCGGGACGGGCACAGATACGCAGTATTTT.

The chain links TRBV27 to TRBJ1-5; D remains unclear. The CDR3 is 16 residues long. The V gene lost 9 bases and the J gene lost 0 bases, with 18 bases spanning the gap. CDR1 is MNHEY and CDR2 is SMNVEV in the germline V gene (reference sequence). The CDR3 region is CARTFDGPNSNQPQHF. The DNA of the CDR3 is TGTGCCAGAACCTTCGATGGGCCTAATAGCAATCAGCCCCAGCATTTT.

The rearrangement links TRBV5-4 to TRBJ2-7; TRBD2 matches at 14 bases. Germline lookup yields CDR1 SGHNT and CDR2 YYREEE (reference sequence). The junction had 5 bases not matched to a gene; V was cut back by 4 bases and J by 5 bases. The CDR3 extends over 15 amino acids. CDR3 in amino acids: CASSPGLAGANEQYF. In nucleotides, the CDR3 is TGTGCCAGCAGCCCGGGACTAGCGGGAGCGAACGAGCAGTACTTC.